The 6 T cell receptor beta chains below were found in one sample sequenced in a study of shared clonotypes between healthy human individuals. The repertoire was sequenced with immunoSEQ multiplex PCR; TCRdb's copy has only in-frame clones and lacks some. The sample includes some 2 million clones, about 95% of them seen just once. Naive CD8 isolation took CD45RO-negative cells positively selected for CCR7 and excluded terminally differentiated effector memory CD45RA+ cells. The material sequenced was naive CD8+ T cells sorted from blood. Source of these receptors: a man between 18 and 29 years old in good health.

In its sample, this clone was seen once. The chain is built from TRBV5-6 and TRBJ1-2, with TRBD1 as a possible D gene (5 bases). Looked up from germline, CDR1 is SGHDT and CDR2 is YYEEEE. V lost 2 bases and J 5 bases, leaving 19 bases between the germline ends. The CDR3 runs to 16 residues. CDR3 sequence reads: CASSLDLRDPEYGYTF. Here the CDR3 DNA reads TGTGCCAGCAGCTTAGACCTCAGGGATCCAGAATATGGCTACACCTTC.

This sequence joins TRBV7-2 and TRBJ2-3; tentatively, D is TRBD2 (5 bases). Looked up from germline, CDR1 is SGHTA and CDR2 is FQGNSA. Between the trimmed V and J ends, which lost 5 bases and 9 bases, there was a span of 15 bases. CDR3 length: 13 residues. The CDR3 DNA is TGTGCCAGCAGCCAGGACTCTGCTGAAACGCAGTATTTT. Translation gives CASSQDSAETQYF.

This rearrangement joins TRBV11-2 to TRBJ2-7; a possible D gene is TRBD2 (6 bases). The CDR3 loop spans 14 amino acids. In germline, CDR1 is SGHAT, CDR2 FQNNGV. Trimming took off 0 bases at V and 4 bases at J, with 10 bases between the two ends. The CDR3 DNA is TGTGCCAGCAGCTTAGATCGGGGACTGTACGAGCAGTACTTC. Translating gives CASSLDRGLYEQYF.

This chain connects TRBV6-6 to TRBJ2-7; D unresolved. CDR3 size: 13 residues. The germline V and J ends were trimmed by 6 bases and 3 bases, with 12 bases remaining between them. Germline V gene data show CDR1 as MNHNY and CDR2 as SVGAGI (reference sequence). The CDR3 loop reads CASSEDGVYEQYF. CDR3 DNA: TGTGCCAGCAGCGAGGACGGAGTCTACGAGCAGTACTTC.

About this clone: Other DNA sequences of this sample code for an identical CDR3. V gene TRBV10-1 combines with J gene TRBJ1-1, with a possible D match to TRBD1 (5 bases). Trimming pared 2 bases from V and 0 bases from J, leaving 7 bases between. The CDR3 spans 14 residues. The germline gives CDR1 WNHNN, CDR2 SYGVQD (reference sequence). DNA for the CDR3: TGCGCCAGCAGTGAGGGGGGTATGAACACTGAAGCTTTCTTT. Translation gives CASSEGGMNTEAFF.

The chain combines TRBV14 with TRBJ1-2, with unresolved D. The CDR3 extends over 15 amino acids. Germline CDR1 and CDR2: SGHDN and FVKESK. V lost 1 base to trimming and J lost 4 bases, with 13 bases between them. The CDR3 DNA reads TGTGCCAGCAGCCAAGTGCCAGCTCCAATCTATGGCTACACCTTC. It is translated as CASSQVPAPIYGYTF.